Below, 5 T cell receptor beta chains from the same sample are listed, as sequenced in a study of blood T cell repertoires in COVID-19. Assay: immunoSEQ multiplex PCR; the TCRdb copy retains only in-frame clones and omits some. The sample carries about 170,000 clones, around 80% recorded once. Input material: peripheral blood. The origin of the receptors is a woman aged 70-85 years who had recovered from COVID-19.

This sequence joins TRBV9 and TRBJ2-1, with D perhaps matching TRBD2 (6 bases). The CDR3 consists of 14 residues. V lost 3 bases and J lost 6, with 13 bases in between. Looked up from germline, CDR1 is SGDLS and CDR2 is YYNGEE. CDR3 amino acids: CASSDLSGLNEQFF. The CDR3 bases are TGTGCCAGCAGCGACCTTTCGGGACTCAATGAGCAGTTCTTC.

The chain couples TRBV9 to TRBJ2-5; maybe TRBD2 (5 bases). V shed 0 bases and J shed 5 bases, with 17 bases lying between them. This CDR3 region has 16 residues. Germline V gives CDR1 SGDLS, CDR2 YYNGEE. The CDR3 DNA reads as TGTGCCAGCAGCGTAGCCCCGGTGGGAGTTCGGGAGACCCAGTACTTC. Protein sequence: CASSVAPVGVRETQYF.

The chain has TRBV6-4 and TRBJ1-6; 9 positions agree with TRBD1. The germline V gene encodes CDR1 MRHNA and CDR2 SNTAGT. The CDR3 is made up of 14 amino acids. With V trimmed by 4 bases and J by 9 bases, 4 bases remained unmatched. DNA for the CDR3: TGTGCCAGCAGTGCCGACAGGGGGGGTTCACCCCTCCACTTT. Translated, it gives CASSADRGGSPLHF.

V usage is TRBV2 and J usage is TRBJ2-3; no reliable D call. CDR1 and CDR2 from the germline V gene are SNHLY and FYNNEI. The CDR3 covers 11 residues. Trimming removed 6 bases at V and 6 bases at J, with 7 bases between. The CDR3: CASRPEDTQYF. DNA of the CDR3: TGTGCCAGCAGGCCCGAGGATACGCAGTATTTT. The variable domain in full, with the rest retrieved from reference TRBV2 and TRBJ2-3, is EPEVTQTPSHQVTQMGQEVILRCVPISNHLYFYWYRQILGQKVEFLVSFYNNEISEKSEIFDDQFSVERPDGSNFTLKIRSTKLEDSAMYFCASRPEDTQYFGPGTRLTVL.

Comment on this clone: At the DNA level, this CDR3 is encoded by other sequences in the same sample as well. The chain recombines TRBV12-3 or TRBV12-4 with TRBJ2-7; the match to TRBD2 covers 7 bases. The V and J ends lost 6 bases and 2 bases, in that order; junction bases with no gene match: 4. The CDR3 is made up of 13 amino acids. CDR3 in DNA: TGTGCCAGCAGCCCAGGACTAGCCTACGAGCAGTACTTC. Translated, it gives CASSPGLAYEQYF.